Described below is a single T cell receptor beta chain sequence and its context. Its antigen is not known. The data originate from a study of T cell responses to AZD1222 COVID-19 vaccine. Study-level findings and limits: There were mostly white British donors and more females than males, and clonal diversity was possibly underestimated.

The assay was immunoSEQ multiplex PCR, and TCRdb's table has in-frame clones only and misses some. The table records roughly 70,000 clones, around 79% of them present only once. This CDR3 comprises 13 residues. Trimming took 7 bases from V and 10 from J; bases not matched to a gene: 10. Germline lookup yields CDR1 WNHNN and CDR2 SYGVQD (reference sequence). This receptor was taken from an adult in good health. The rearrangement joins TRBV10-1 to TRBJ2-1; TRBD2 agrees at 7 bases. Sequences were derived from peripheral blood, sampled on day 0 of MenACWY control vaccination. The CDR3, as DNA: TGCGCCAGCACCCTCCAAGGTAGCGGGGAGCAGTTCTTC. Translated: CASTLQGSGEQFF.